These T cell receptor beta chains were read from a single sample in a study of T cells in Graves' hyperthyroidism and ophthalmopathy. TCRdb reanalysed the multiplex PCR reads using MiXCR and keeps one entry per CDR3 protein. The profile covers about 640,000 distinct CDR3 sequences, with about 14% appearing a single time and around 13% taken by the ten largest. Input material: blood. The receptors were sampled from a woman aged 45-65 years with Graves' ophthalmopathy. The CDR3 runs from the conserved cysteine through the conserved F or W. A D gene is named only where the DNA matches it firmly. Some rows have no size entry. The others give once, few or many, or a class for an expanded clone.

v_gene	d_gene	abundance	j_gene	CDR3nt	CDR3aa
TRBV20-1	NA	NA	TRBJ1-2	TGCAGTGCTACAGGGCCCCGTGACTATGGCTACACCTTC	CSATGPRDYGYTF
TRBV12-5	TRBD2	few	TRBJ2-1	TGTGCTAGTGGTTGGGAGGGCGGGATGGGCGCCTACAATGAGCAGTTCTTC	CASGWEGGMGAYNEQFF
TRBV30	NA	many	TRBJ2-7	TGTGCCTGGAGCCCAGGGTTGAAGTACGAGCAGTACTTC	CAWSPGLKYEQYF
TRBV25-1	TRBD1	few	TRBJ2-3	TGTGCCAGCAGTGGACAGGGATTGTGGGCAGATACGCAGTATTTT	CASSGQGLWADTQYF
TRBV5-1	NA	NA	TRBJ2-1	TGCGCCAGCAGCTTGGGGGTTTCTTCCAATGAGCAGTTCTTC	CASSLGVSSNEQFF
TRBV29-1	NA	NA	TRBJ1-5	TGCAGCGTTGCGGGGACGGACAATCAGCCCCAGCATTTT	CSVAGTDNQPQHF
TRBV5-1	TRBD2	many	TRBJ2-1	TGCGCCAGCAGCTTGGGACTAGCGGGAGGTAAACACAATGAGCAGTTCTTC	CASSLGLAGGKHNEQFF
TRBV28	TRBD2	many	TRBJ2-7	TGTGCCAGCAGTCTCCCGGGACTAGCGGGAGCTGGGAACGAGCAGTACTTC	CASSLPGLAGAGNEQYF
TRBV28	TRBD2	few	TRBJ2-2	TGTGCCAGCAGTCCCATCCCCGGGACTAGCGGGAACACCGGGGAGCTGTTTTTT	CASSPIPGTSGNTGELFF
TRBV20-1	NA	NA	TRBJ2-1	TGCAGTGCTATACTAGCCAATGAGCAGTTCTTC	CSAILANEQFF